The clone carrying this T cell receptor beta chain has ten or more counts. Its target is not known. This beta chain is a stray sequence in a library constructed for alpha chains; its clone size is not meaningful. The entry originates in a study of spatial heterogeneity in lung cancer. Study context: Within tumor regions, the number of TCR transcripts tracked closely with a T cell module score obtained from matched bulk RNA-seq. Study-level findings and limits: Mutation tallies in tumors tracked expanded intratumoral alpha and beta TCR counts.

Trimming took 5 bases from V and 7 from J; bases not matched to a gene: 8. CDR1 is SGHAT, CDR2 FQDESV, per germline (reference sequence). This CDR3 comprises 17 residues. Time point described: sample taken at primary tumor resection. A total of some 70 untreated early-stage non-small cell lung cancer patients served as donors. Unsorted whole RNA samples from tumor, nontumor lung or frozen PBMC were sequenced. TCRdb ran MiXCR on the 5' RACE reads and lists one entry per CDR3 protein. The sample comprises about 6,000 distinct CDR3 sequences, about 7.7% of which are singletons, and over 25% rests with the top ten.

The sequence came from a female donor with early-stage non-small cell lung cancer. V and J are TRBV11-1 and TRBJ2-1; 16 positions agree with TRBD2. The sample was lung tumor tissue, taken at surgery. CDR3 region: CASSPTGTSGGANEQFF. The DNA of the CDR3 is TGTGCCAGCAGCCCAACCGGGACTAGCGGGGGGGCAAATGAGCAGTTCTTC.